This TCR beta chain was documented in a study of blood T cell repertoires in COVID-19 (dated by TCRdb to the early 2020s). Regarding the research as a whole: Collaborator samples came from the United States, Italy and Spain and covered acute and convalescent phases of COVID-19. The material from the prospective study consisted of cDNA or gDNA derived from T cells, B-cell-depleted T cells, or PBMCs. Subjects who had been exposed to COVID-19, were actively infected with it, or had recovered from it provided the deeply sampled blood TCRbeta repertoires that made up the dataset. Sample metadata almost always included a de-identified subject ID, COVID-19 status, age in years and sex. The repertoires were released in a freely available public database meant as a resource for research on the immune response to SARS-CoV-2. The samples were drawn from the first 160 participants of the ongoing ImmuneRACE study and from 1,254 subjects provided by 6 global collaborators. Where available, HLA class I and class II types were taken from metadata supplied by the sample provider and were not determined by assay-based typing.

Each collaborating institution followed its own protocols to collect whole blood in K2EDTA tubes. For TCRbeta analysis, collaborators shipped samples as frozen whole blood, isolated PBMCs, or DNA extracted from either of those sample types. For this clone: Its recognized antigen is unknown. The input lacks base qualities; no much larger clone sits a single base away.

The immunoSEQ Assay, a bias-controlled multiplex PCR, was used to amplify TCRbeta CDR3 regions from genomic DNA. The original methods were these. The number of nucleated cells in each sample was estimated by amplification of reference gene primers within the assay. To quantify the absolute abundance of each unique TCRbeta CDR3 rearrangement, sequence reads were collapsed and filtered. For each sample, productive Simpson clonality was calculated by taking the square root of Simpson's diversity index across productive rearrangements. Not all clones reach the TCRdb copy of this immuneACCESS table, which keeps in-frame sequences only. Checked studies attribute under half of the gap to unresolved V genes and leave the rest unexplained. V, J and clone size were drawn from that table, and D and trimming were deduced from the DNA. The sample table holds about 180,000 clones, of which about 89% were seen once. The leading ten clones occupy 2% to 3% of the sample.

The V end loses 5 bases and the J end loses 1 base, and a stretch of 14 bases separates them. The CDR3 numbers 16 residues from cysteine through phenylalanine. Only the CDR3 DNA is retained, 48 bases long and in frame from the first base. From the germline V gene (reference sequence), CDR1 is MNHEY and CDR2 is SMNVEV. Study-level results and caveats: Clinical and demographic metadata were provided uncurated, with the amount varying by source and participant.

This clonotype originated in a man aged 35-49 years with active or convalescent COVID-19. This receptor chain uses TRBV27 and TRBJ1-4; too little of a D gene remains to name it. Material: peripheral blood. The nucleotides are TGTGCCAGCAGTCCGACACCCGCGGGAACTAATGAAAAACTGTTTTTT. This encodes CASSPTPAGTNEKLFF.